Shown below are 8 T cell receptor beta chains from a single sample sequenced in a study of T cells in Graves' hyperthyroidism and ophthalmopathy. Using RNA transcripts as the source, TCR beta CDR3 regions were amplified. TCR CDR3 underwent first-round RT-PCR with the HTBI primer set. TCRdb re-called the multiplex PCR reads with MiXCR, one entry per CDR3 protein. The table shows around 300,000 distinct CDR3 sequences, with about 14% occurring only once. Sequenced input: blood. These receptors were taken from a woman in her twenties or thirties with Graves' hyperthyroidism.

The genes are TRBV2 and TRBJ2-2; no firm D call. The germline V gene encodes CDR1 SNHLY and CDR2 FYNNEI. V dropped 3 bases and J dropped 6 bases, with 14 bases sitting between them. This CDR3 comprises 15 residues. The chain's CDR3 is CASSDPSGQAGELFF. The DNA for the CDR3 is TGTGCCAGCAGTGACCCTAGTGGGCAGGCCGGGGAGCTGTTTTTT.

The chain is built from TRBV7-9 and TRBJ2-1, with 14 bases matching TRBD2. V was clipped by 3 bases and J by 3 bases; unmatched bases: 7. CDR3 size: 18 residues. CDR1 and CDR2 (germline): SEHNR, FQNEAQ (reference sequence). The CDR3 DNA sequence: TGTGCCAGCAGCTTCGGGACTAGCGGGAGTGCTATCTACAATGAGCAGTTCTTC. Translation gives CASSFGTSGSAIYNEQFF.

This clonotype was detected many times. The gene calls are TRBV11-3 and TRBJ2-5, with TRBD1 matching over 7 bases. The J segment lost 4 bases and the V segment lost 5 bases, leaving 4 bases of the junction unmatched. The CDR3 covers 13 residues. Per the germline V gene, CDR1 is SGHNT and CDR2 is YENEEA. CDR3 sequence: CASSIEGAETQYF. Written as DNA, the CDR3 is TGTGCCAGCAGCATCGAGGGGGCAGAGACCCAGTACTTC.

The V call is TRBV20-1, the J call TRBJ2-3, with D perhaps TRBD2 (7 bases). V lost 5 bases to trimming and J lost 1 base, with 19 bases between them. This CDR3 is built from 16 residues. Germline-derived CDR1 and CDR2 are DFQATT and SNEGSKA (reference sequence). In DNA form, the CDR3 reads TGCAGTGCTGGATGGGAGGGGGTTTGGGGCACAGATACGCAGTATTTT. This codes for CSAGWEGVWGTDTQYF.

V is TRBV4-1 and J is TRBJ2-7; D call uncertain. The CDR3 runs to 13 residues. V shed 0 bases and J shed 3 bases, with 6 bases lying between them. Germline CDR1 and CDR2: MGHRA and YSYEKL. The CDR3 sequence is CASSQEPYYEQYF. As DNA, the CDR3 is TGCGCCAGCAGCCAAGAGCCCTACTACGAGCAGTACTTC.

The chain recombines TRBV18 with TRBJ2-5, with 10 bases fitting TRBD2. The CDR3 is 16 residues long. From germline, CDR1 is KGHSH and CDR2 LQKENI. Trimming took 6 bases from V and 0 from J; bases not matched to a gene: 7. The chain's CDR3 is CASSPTSGDYQETQYF. The CDR3 DNA reads TGTGCCAGCTCGCCCACTAGCGGGGATTACCAAGAGACCCAGTACTTC.

The chain has TRBV6-5 and TRBJ2-5, with D maybe TRBD2 (6 bases). Trimming removed 2 bases at V and 9 bases at J, with 16 bases between. This CDR3 has 14 residues. Germline V gene sequence: CDR1 MNHEY, CDR2 SVGAGI. Written as DNA, the CDR3 is TGTGCCAGCAGTTACGGGAAAGGCGAGCGGGCCCAGTACTTC. This sequence encodes CASSYGKGERAQYF.

This clonotype showed up many times. V usage is TRBV12-3 or TRBV12-4 and J usage is TRBJ2-5; weak D call: TRBD2 (6 bases). V gave up 2 bases and J gave up 5 bases, with 12 bases separating them. CDR3 length: 14 residues. CDR3 sequence: CASSLSGAGETQYF. In DNA, the CDR3 is TGTGCCAGCAGTTTAAGCGGCGCGGGGGAGACCCAGTACTTC.